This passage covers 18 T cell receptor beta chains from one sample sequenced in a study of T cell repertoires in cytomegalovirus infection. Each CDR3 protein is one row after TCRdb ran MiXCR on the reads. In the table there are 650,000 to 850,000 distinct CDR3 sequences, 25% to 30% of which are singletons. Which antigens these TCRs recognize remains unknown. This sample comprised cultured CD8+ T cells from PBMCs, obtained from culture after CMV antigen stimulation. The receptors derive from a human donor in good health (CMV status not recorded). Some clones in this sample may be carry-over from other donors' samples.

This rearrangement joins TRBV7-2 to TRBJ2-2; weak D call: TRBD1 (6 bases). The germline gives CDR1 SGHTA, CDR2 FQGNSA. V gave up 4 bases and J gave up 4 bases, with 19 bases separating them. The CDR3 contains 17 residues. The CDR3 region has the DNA TGTGCCAGCAGCTCTAAGGAACAGGGATGGGGCACCGGGGAGCTGTTTTTT. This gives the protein CASSSKEQGWGTGELFF.

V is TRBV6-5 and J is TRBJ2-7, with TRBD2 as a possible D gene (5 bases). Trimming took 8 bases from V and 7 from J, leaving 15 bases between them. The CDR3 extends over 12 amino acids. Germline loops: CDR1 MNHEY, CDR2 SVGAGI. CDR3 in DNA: TGTGCCAGCGTCGGAGGCCGGGGAGAGCAGTACGTC. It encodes CASVGGRGEQYV.

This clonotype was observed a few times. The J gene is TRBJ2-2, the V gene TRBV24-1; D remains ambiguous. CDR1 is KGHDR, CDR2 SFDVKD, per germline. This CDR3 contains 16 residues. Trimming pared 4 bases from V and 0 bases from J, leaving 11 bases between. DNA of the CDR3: TGTGCCACCAGTGACCACGACAAAGCGAACACCGGGGAGCTGTTTTTT. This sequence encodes CATSDHDKANTGELFF.

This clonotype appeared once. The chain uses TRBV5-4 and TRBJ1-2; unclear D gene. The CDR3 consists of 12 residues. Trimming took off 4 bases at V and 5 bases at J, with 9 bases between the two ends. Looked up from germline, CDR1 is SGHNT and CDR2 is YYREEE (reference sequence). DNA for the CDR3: TGTGCCAGCAGCCCGGAGGATTATGGCTACACCTTC. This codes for CASSPEDYGYTF.

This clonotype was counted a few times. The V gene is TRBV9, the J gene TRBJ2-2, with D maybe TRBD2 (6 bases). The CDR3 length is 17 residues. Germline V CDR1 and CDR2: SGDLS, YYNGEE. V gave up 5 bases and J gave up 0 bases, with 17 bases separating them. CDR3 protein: CASRDSYLAPNTGELFF. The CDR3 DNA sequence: TGTGCCAGCAGAGATAGCTACCTAGCGCCGAACACCGGGGAGCTGTTTTTT.

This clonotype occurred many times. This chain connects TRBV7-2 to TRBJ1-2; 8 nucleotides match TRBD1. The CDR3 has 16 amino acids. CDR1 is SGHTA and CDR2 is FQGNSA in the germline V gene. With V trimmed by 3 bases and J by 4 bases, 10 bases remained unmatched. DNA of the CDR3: TGTGCCAGCAGCTTGACGGGACAGGCCCTCTTCTATGGCTACACCTTC. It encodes CASSLTGQALFYGYTF.

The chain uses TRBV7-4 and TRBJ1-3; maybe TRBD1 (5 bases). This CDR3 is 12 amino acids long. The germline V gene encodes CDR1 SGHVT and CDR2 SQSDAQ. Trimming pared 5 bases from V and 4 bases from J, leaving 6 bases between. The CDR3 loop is CASSRQGNTIYF. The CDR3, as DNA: TGTGCCAGCAGCCGACAGGGAAACACCATATATTTT.

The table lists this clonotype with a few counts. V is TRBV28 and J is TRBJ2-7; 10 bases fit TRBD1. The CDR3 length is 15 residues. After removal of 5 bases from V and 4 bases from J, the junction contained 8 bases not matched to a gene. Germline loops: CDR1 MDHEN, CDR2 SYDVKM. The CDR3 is CASSGSRDRGYEQYV. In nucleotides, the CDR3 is TGTGCCAGCAGTGGTAGCCGGGACAGGGGATACGAGCAGTACGTC.

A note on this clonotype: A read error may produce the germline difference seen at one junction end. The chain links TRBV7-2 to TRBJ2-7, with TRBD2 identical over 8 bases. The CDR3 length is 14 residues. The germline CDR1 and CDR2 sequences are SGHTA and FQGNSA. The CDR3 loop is CANSFGTSSYEQYF. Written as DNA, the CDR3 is TGTGCCAACAGCTTCGGGACTAGCTCCTACGAGCAGTACTTC.

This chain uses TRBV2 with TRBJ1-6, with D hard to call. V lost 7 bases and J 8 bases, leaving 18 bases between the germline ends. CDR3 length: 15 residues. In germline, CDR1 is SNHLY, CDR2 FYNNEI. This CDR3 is CASMRLAGVDSPLHF. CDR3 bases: TGTGCCAGCATGCGCTTGGCAGGCGTGGATTCACCCCTCCACTTT.

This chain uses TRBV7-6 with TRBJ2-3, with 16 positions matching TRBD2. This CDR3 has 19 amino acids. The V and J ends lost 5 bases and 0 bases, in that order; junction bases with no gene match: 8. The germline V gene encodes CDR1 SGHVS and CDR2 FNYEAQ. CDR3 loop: CASSQTGTSGGASTDTQYF. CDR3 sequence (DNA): TGTGCCAGCAGCCAGACCGGGACTAGCGGGGGGGCTAGCACAGATACGCAGTATTTT.

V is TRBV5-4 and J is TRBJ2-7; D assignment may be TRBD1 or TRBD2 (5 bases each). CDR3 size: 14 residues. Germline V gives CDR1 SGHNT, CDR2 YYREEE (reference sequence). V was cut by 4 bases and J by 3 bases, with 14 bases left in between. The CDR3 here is CASSRTPGSYEQYV. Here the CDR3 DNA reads TGTGCCAGCAGCCGCACCCCAGGGAGCTACGAGCAGTACGTC.

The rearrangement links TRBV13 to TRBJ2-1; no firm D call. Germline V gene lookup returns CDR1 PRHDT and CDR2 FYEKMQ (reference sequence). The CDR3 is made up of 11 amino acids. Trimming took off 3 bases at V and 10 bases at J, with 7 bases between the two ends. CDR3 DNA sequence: TGTGCCAGCAGCTTCCGGGTGGAGCAGTTCTTC. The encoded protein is CASSFRVEQFF.

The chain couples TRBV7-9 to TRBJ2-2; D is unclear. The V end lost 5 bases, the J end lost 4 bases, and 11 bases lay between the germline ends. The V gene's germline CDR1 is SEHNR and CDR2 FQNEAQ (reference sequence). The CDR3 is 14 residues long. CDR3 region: CASSTNLLTGELFF. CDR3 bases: TGTGCCAGCAGCACTAATTTACTCACCGGGGAGCTGTTTTTT.

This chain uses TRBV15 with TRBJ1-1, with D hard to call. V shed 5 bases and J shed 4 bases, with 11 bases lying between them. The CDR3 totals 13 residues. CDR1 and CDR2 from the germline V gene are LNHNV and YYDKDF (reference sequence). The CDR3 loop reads CATSPRWSTEAFF. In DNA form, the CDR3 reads TGTGCCACCAGCCCTCGCTGGTCCACTGAAGCTTTCTTT.

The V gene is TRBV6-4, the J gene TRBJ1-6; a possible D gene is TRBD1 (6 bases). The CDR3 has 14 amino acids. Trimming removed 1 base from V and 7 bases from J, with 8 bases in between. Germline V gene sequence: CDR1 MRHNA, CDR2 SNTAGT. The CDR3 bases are TGTGCCAGCAGTGACTTGCAGGGGAATTCACCCCTCCACTTT. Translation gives CASSDLQGNSPLHF.

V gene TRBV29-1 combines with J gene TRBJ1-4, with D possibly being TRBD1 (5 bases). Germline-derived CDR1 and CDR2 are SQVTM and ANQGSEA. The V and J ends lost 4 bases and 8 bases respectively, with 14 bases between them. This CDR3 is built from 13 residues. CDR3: CSVVGVEGEKLFF. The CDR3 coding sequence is TGCAGCGTTGTGGGGGTGGAAGGCGAAAAACTGTTTTTT.

The CDR3 DNA sequence: TGTGCCAGCAGCGCCCTTCTGAGCACAGATACGCAGTATTTT. Amino acid sequence: CASSALLSTDTQYF. This sequence joins TRBV12-3 or TRBV12-4 and TRBJ2-3; D gene uncertain. This CDR3 region has 14 residues. Trimming pared 6 bases from V and 0 bases from J, leaving 10 bases between.